This TCR beta chain was retrieved from a study of T-cell memory formation after mild COVID-19. About the study: TCR clusters showed largely donor specificity. Whole-study findings and limits: Mainly CM and EM harbored the contracting CD4+ clones; mainly EMRA harbored the CD8+ ones. Pre-infection memory contained some responding clones, which suggested that cross-reactive memory had joined.

The V segment lost 6 bases and the J segment 1 base; nucleotides outside the gene matches: 7. CDR3 length: 15 amino acids. A word on this clonotype: The target antigen is unknown.

TCRdb itself ran the 5' RACE reads through MiXCR, one entry per CDR3 protein. This table holds over 450,000 distinct CDR3 sequences, roughly 20% found once. The specimen was PBMCs or a T cell subset sorted from them (not recorded which). This clonotype was obtained from an adult woman who had mild COVID-19 (a few samples of this study predate the infection). Cell type and time point are not known. The J gene is TRBJ2-7, the V gene TRBV12-3 or TRBV12-4; TRBD2 matches at 9 bases. The CDR3 DNA is TGTGCCAGCAGCCCAAGCGGGAGGATGTCCTACGAGCAGTACTTC. Amino acid sequence: CASSPSGRMSYEQYF.